What follows are 20 T cell receptor beta chains derived from one specimen sequenced in a study of blood T cell repertoires in COVID-19. Data came from immunoSEQ multiplex PCR; TCRdb stores just in-frame clones and leaves some out. The sample has 140,000 to 150,000 clones, roughly 90% seen once. Sequencing was done on a sample of PBMCs or T cells enriched from blood (not recorded which). The receptors here all came from a woman in her thirties or forties who had been exposed to COVID-19.

The V gene is TRBV7-2, the J gene TRBJ2-3; the match to TRBD2 covers 14 bases. The length of the CDR3 is 16 residues. The germline CDR1 and CDR2 sequences are SGHTA and FQGNSA. The ends lost 1 base at V and 7 bases at J; junction bases unmatched: 4. CDR3 sequence (DNA): TGTGCCAGCAGCTTAGGGACTAGCGGGAGGCAATATACGCAGTATTTT. This gives the protein CASSLGTSGRQYTQYF.

The chain carries TRBV7-2 and TRBJ2-1; 10 nucleotides align to TRBD2. Germline CDR1 is SGHTA and CDR2 is FQGNSA. V shed 5 bases and J 8 bases; nucleotides not matched to a gene: 12. The CDR3 spans 16 residues. The CDR3 DNA reads TGTGCCAGCAGCCCACGAAGCGGGAGGGCCCACGATGAGCAGTTCTTC. As protein: CASSPRSGRAHDEQFF.

V usage is TRBV2 and J usage is TRBJ2-3, with TRBD2 matching 7 bases. CDR3 length: 13 residues. The germline V gene has CDR1 SNHLY and CDR2 FYNNEI. The junction had 4 bases not matched to a gene; V was cut back by 6 bases and J by 4 bases. Here the CDR3 reads CASRPAGADTQYF. The DNA for the CDR3 is TGTGCCAGCAGGCCCGCGGGGGCAGATACGCAGTATTTT.

This rearrangement joins TRBV19 to TRBJ1-3, with D possibly matching TRBD1 (5 bases). The CDR3 contains 15 residues. V was clipped by 3 bases and J by 0 bases, with 9 bases between them. In germline, CDR1 is LNHDA, CDR2 SQIVND (reference sequence). The DNA of the CDR3 is TGTGCCAGTAGTATGCAGGGAAGCTCTGGAAACACCATATATTTT. Translation gives CASSMQGSSGNTIYF.

The chain links TRBV29-1 to TRBJ2-1, with TRBD2 identical over 7 bases. This CDR3 contains 13 residues. J lost 9 bases, V lost 4 bases, and 9 bases had no gene match. Germline CDR1 is SQVTM and CDR2 is ANQGSEA. This chain's CDR3 is CSVALGLEAEQFF. The CDR3 coding sequence is TGCAGCGTTGCCCTAGGACTAGAAGCTGAGCAGTTCTTC.

The chain is built from TRBV7-8 and TRBJ2-1, with 14 bases fitting TRBD2. The J segment lost 6 bases and the V segment lost 4 bases, leaving 5 bases of the junction unmatched. Germline loops: CDR1 SGHVS, CDR2 FQNEAQ. This CDR3 is built from 16 residues. The CDR3 DNA is TGTGCCAGCAGCTCCGGACTAGCGGGAGGCTCCAATGAGCAGTTCTTC. It translates to CASSSGLAGGSNEQFF.

This clone was counted a single time. The chain recombines TRBV5-4 with TRBJ2-7, with TRBD2 matching 10 bases. Germline-derived CDR1 and CDR2 are SGHNT and YYREEE (reference sequence). Trimming removed 6 bases from V and 4 bases from J; junction bases left unmatched: 4. This CDR3 has 13 amino acids. In nucleotides, the CDR3 is TGTGCCAGCAACCTAGCGGGAGTGTACGAGCAGTACTTC. Protein: CASNLAGVYEQYF.

This clone appeared a few times. The sample holds other DNA sequences that translate to the same CDR3. The CDR3 region is CASSQQGSNQPQHF. The CDR3 DNA is TGTGCCAGCTCACAGCAGGGGAGCAATCAGCCCCAGCATTTT. V usage is TRBV18 and J usage is TRBJ1-5; possible D gene TRBD1, 6 bases. V was clipped by 4 bases and J by 1 base, with 8 bases between them. CDR1 and CDR2 (germline): KGHSH, LQKENI. This CDR3 contains 14 residues.

The rearrangement joins TRBV24-1 to TRBJ1-2, with D unclear. The germline gives CDR1 KGHDR, CDR2 SFDVKD. There are 12 residues in the CDR3. Trimming removed 1 base at V and 8 bases at J, with 7 bases between. The CDR3 DNA follows: TGTGCCACCAGTGATTTTTTTAGCGGCTACACCTTC. It specifies CATSDFFSGYTF.

This rearrangement joins TRBV29-1 to TRBJ1-1; maybe TRBD1 (5 bases). Trimming stripped 0 bases from V and 7 bases from J, with 9 bases between. This CDR3 region has 12 residues. From germline, CDR1 is SQVTM and CDR2 ANQGSEA. DNA for the CDR3: TGCAGCGTTGAAGATATCGGGGGTGAAGCTTTCTTT. Amino acid sequence: CSVEDIGGEAFF.

This chain uses TRBV14 with TRBJ2-1; the D is unclear. CDR3 length: 13 residues. Germline loops: CDR1 SGHDN, CDR2 FVKESK. V gave up 0 bases and J gave up 10 bases, with 10 bases separating them. The DNA for the CDR3 is TGTGCCAGCAGCCAAGAGGCGGTCGGCGAGCAGTTCTTC. Protein product: CASSQEAVGEQFF.

The rearrangement uses TRBV25-1 and TRBJ2-6, with 7 bases matching TRBD1. There are 15 residues in the CDR3. Losses at the gene ends were 7 bases for V and 3 bases for J; bases not matched to a gene: 6. Germline CDR1 reads MGHDK; CDR2 reads SYGVNS. The CDR3: CASNKGAGGANVLTF. DNA for the CDR3: TGTGCCAGCAATAAGGGGGCAGGTGGGGCCAACGTCCTGACTTTC. Using reference TRBV25-1 and TRBJ2-6 for the parts outside the CDR3, the full variable domain is EADIYQTPRYLVIGTGKKITLECSQTMGHDKMYWYQQDPGMELHLIHYSYGVNSTEKGDLSSESTVSRIRTEHFPLTLESARPSHTSQYLCASNKGAGGANVLTFGAGSRLTVL.

The rearrangement links TRBV6-6 to TRBJ2-7; 9 bases match TRBD1. This CDR3 contains 13 residues. Looked up from germline, CDR1 is MNHNY and CDR2 is SVGAGI (reference sequence). The V and J ends lost 5 bases and 4 bases, in that order; junction bases with no gene match: 3. The CDR3 protein is CASSGTGLYEQYF. CDR3 nucleotide sequence: TGTGCCAGCAGTGGGACAGGGTTGTACGAGCAGTACTTC.

The rearrangement links TRBV6-4 to TRBJ2-3; 7 positions agree with TRBD2. V shed 3 bases and J 4 bases; nucleotides not matched to a gene: 4. This CDR3 comprises 14 residues. CDR1 is MRHNA, CDR2 SNTAGT, per germline. CDR3 bases: TGTGCCAGCAGTGAGACTAGCTCCCCAGATACGCAGTATTTT. Protein sequence: CASSETSSPDTQYF.

The CDR3, as DNA: TGTGCCACCTCCGCAGGCCTCAATCAGCCCCAGCATTTT. The encoded protein is CATSAGLNQPQHF. The genes are TRBV2 and TRBJ1-5; D is unclear. There are 13 residues in the CDR3. CDR1 is SNHLY and CDR2 is FYNNEI in the germline V gene. V shed 10 bases and J shed 3 bases, with 13 bases lying between them.

This clone was seen just once. This rearrangement joins TRBV29-1 to TRBJ2-7, with 7 bases matching TRBD1. The CDR3 spans 12 residues. CDR1 is SQVTM and CDR2 is ANQGSEA in the germline V gene. The V segment lost 2 bases and the J segment 6 bases; nucleotides outside the gene matches: 4. DNA for the CDR3: TGCAGCGTTGAAAAAGGGGGCGGCGAGCAGTACTTC. Translating gives CSVEKGGGEQYF.

V is TRBV10-3 and J is TRBJ1-3; TRBD1 matches 9 bases. This CDR3 region has 14 residues. The J segment lost 8 bases and the V segment lost 7 bases, leaving 9 bases of the junction unmatched. Germline CDR1 ENHRY, CDR2 SYGVKD. The CDR3 sequence: CAINTGTGRDTIYF. The DNA of the CDR3 is TGTGCCATCAATACCGGGACAGGGCGGGACACCATATATTTT.

J is TRBJ2-1 and V is TRBV6-6, with 7 positions matching TRBD2. The CDR3 extends over 15 amino acids. The V gene's germline CDR1 is MNHNY and CDR2 SVGAGI (reference sequence). The V gene end was trimmed by 4 bases and the J gene end by 7 bases; junction bases not matched to a gene: 10. The DNA of the CDR3 is TGTGCCAGCAGTTCACGGGGGGTGGAGAGAAATGAGCAGTTCTTC. It translates to CASSSRGVERNEQFF.

This chain's CDR3 is CASDTGGYEQYF. In DNA form, the CDR3 reads TGTGCTAGTGATACAGGGGGCTACGAGCAGTACTTC. This chain joins TRBV12-5 and TRBJ2-7; 8 positions agree with TRBD1. The germline V gene encodes CDR1 LGHNT and CDR2 FRNRAP. This CDR3 is built from 12 residues. V lost 7 bases to trimming and J lost 3 bases; unmatched junction nucleotides: 2.

The chain carries TRBV28 and TRBJ2-2, with 10 bases matching TRBD1. After removal of 2 bases from V and 7 bases from J, the junction contained 7 bases not matched to a gene. CDR1 is MDHEN and CDR2 is SYDVKM in the germline V gene. The CDR3 is made up of 16 amino acids. CDR3 protein: CASSLHGQGEGGELFF. In nucleotides, the CDR3 is TGTGCCAGCAGTTTACACGGACAGGGGGAAGGCGGGGAGCTGTTTTTT. The variable domain in full, with the rest retrieved from reference TRBV28 and TRBJ2-2, is DVKVTQSSRYLVKRTGEKVFLECVQDMDHENMFWYRQDPGLGLRLIYFSYDVKMKEKGDIPEGYSVSREKKERFSLILESASTNQTSMYLCASSLHGQGEGGELFFGEGSRLTVL.